The 25 T cell receptor beta chains in this list originate from one sample, sequenced in a study of beta chain features in type 1 diabetes. Since all of the isolated RNA was reverse transcribed, expressed TCRB transcripts were what got sequenced. Measured with immunoSEQ multiplex PCR; TCRdb has only the in-frame clones, and not every one. Of 250,000 or so clones listed, 27% are singletons. What was sequenced was central memory CD4+ T cells from blood. All receptors come from a man between 25 and 39 years old in good health.

The chain has TRBV2 and TRBJ2-4, with 7 nucleotides matching TRBD2. Germline values: CDR1 SNHLY, CDR2 FYNNEI. There are 15 residues in the CDR3. V was clipped by 5 bases and J by 2 bases; unmatched bases: 6. CDR3 coding DNA: TGTGCCAGCAGTTCCTTGGGGGGGACCAAAAACATTCAGTACTTC. It translates to CASSSLGGTKNIQYF. Using reference TRBV2 and TRBJ2-4 for the parts outside the CDR3, the full variable domain is EPEVTQTPSHQVTQMGQEVILRCVPISNHLYFYWYRQILGQKVEFLVSFYNNEISEKSEIFDDQFSVERPDGSNFTLKIRSTKLEDSAMYFCASSSLGGTKNIQYFGAGTRLSVL.

This clone has at least ten counts. This same CDR3 is encoded by further DNA sequences in the sample. CDR3 residues: CSAGTEYEQYF. CDR3 DNA sequence: TGCAGTGCTGGGACTGAGTACGAGCAGTACTTC. The V call is TRBV20-1, the J call TRBJ2-7; D is possibly TRBD2 (6 bases). Trimming left V 5 bases short and J 4 bases short, with 9 bases between. CDR3 length: 11 amino acids. Germline values: CDR1 DFQATT, CDR2 SNEGSKA (reference sequence).

As regards this clone: A much larger clone lies one base from this, so it may be a read error. Other DNA sequences from this sample encode an identical CDR3 as well. The chain has TRBV5-4 and TRBJ2-1; no clear D gene. The germline V gene has CDR1 SGHNT and CDR2 YYREEE (reference sequence). V lost 2 bases and J lost 5, with 2 bases in between. The CDR3 has 11 residues. This chain's CDR3 is CASSFNNEQFF. The CDR3 DNA reads as TGTGCCAGCAGCTTCAACAATGAGCAGTTCTTC. The variable domain in full, completed from reference TRBV5-4 and TRBJ2-1, reads ETGVTQSPTHLIKTRGQQVTLRCSSQSGHNTVSWYQQALGQGPQFIFQYYREEENGRGNFPPRFSGLQFPNYSSELNVNALELDDSALYLCASSFNNEQFFGPGTRLTVL.

The rearrangement links TRBV28 to TRBJ1-1; D might be TRBD1 (6 bases). CDR1 MDHEN and CDR2 SYDVKM come from the germline V gene. V shed 1 base and J shed 2 bases, with 8 bases lying between them. The length of the CDR3 is 14 residues. The CDR3 sequence: CASSLSDSNTEAFF. CDR3 coding DNA: TGTGCCAGCAGTTTATCGGACAGTAACACTGAAGCTTTCTTT. Based on the CDR3 plus reference TRBV28 and TRBJ1-1, the full variable domain is DVKVTQSSRYLVKRTGEKVFLECVQDMDHENMFWYRQDPGLGLRLIYFSYDVKMKEKGDIPEGYSVSREKKERFSLILESASTNQTSMYLCASSLSDSNTEAFFGQGTRLTVV.

This chain links TRBV7-8 with TRBJ2-1, with a possible D match to TRBD2 (5 bases). V was cut by 6 bases and J by 0 bases, with 12 bases left in between. The length of the CDR3 is 15 residues. The germline gives CDR1 SGHVS, CDR2 FQNEAQ. The CDR3 region has the DNA TGTGCCAGCAGGCGTCAGCGGAGCTCCTACAATGAGCAGTTCTTC. This translates into CASRRQRSSYNEQFF.

This clone was seen at least ten times. The chain recombines TRBV30 with TRBJ1-2, with 7 bases aligning to TRBD1. Trimming cost V 3 bases and J 8 bases; bases outside gene matches: 9. Germline-derived CDR1 and CDR2 are GTSNPN and SVGIG (reference sequence). This CDR3 has 13 residues. CDR3 protein: CAWRGGARQGYTF. CDR3 in DNA: TGTGCCTGGAGAGGGGGCGCGAGGCAAGGCTACACCTTC.

The sample holds a few counts of this clone. Written as DNA, the CDR3 is TGTGCCAGCAGCTCCCGGGTCCACCAAGAGACCCAGTACTTC. Protein: CASSSRVHQETQYF. The gene calls are TRBV7-2 and TRBJ2-5; D not resolved. Germline V CDR1 and CDR2: SGHTA, FQGNSA. Between the trimmed V and J ends, which lost 4 bases and 0 bases, there was a span of 9 bases. The CDR3 is 14 residues long.

The chain couples TRBV14 to TRBJ1-1; D is unclear. CDR3 length: 15 amino acids. Looked up from germline, CDR1 is SGHDN and CDR2 is FVKESK. Trimming stripped 4 bases from V and 4 bases from J, with 16 bases between. The DNA of the CDR3 is TGTGCCAGCAGCCCTTGGACCCCGGAGAGCACTGAAGCTTTCTTT. It encodes CASSPWTPESTEAFF.

In regard to this clone: This sample includes further DNA sequences coding for the same CDR3. The V gene is TRBV5-6, the J gene TRBJ2-5; no reliable D call. The V gene lost 4 bases and the J gene lost 4 bases, with 5 bases spanning the gap. This CDR3 has 11 amino acids. Germline V gives CDR1 SGHDT, CDR2 YYEEEE. CDR3: CASSRLETQYF. As DNA, the CDR3 is TGTGCCAGCAGCCGGTTAGAGACCCAGTACTTC.

This chain uses TRBV25-1 with TRBJ2-5; 7 nucleotides line up with TRBD1. Germline CDR1 MGHDK, CDR2 SYGVNS. The CDR3 is 13 residues long. Trimming cost V 1 base and J 9 bases; bases outside gene matches: 5. CDR3 nucleotides: TGTGCCAGCAGTGAATTGCAAGGGGGCCCCCAGTACTTC. This translates into CASSELQGGPQYF.

In its sample, this clone was seen a few times. V and J are TRBV30 and TRBJ2-5, with D possibly TRBD1 on 5 matching bases. Germline V lookup: CDR1 GTSNPN, CDR2 SVGIG (reference sequence). There are 14 residues in the CDR3. The V and J ends lost 0 bases and 5 bases respectively, with 13 bases between them. DNA for the CDR3: TGTGCCTGGAGTGTTGGGGCTACGGTCGAGACCCAGTACTTC. Its protein is CAWSVGATVETQYF.

The rearrangement uses TRBV30 and TRBJ2-2; no reliable D call. The CDR3 loop spans 14 amino acids. Trimming took off 0 bases at V and 2 bases at J, with 7 bases between the two ends. The V gene's germline CDR1 is GTSNPN and CDR2 SVGIG (reference sequence). The CDR3 DNA is TGTGCCTGGAGTGTGGCCATTAACACCGGGGAGCTGTTTTTT. Its protein is CAWSVAINTGELFF.

CDR3: CASSPVWSGSGDTQYF. CDR3 in DNA: TGTGCCAGTAGTCCCGTCTGGAGCGGGAGTGGAGATACGCAGTATTTT. The chain uses TRBV19 and TRBJ2-3, with 8 bases that match TRBD2. Germline V gene data show CDR1 as LNHDA and CDR2 as SQIVND (reference sequence). The CDR3 is made up of 16 amino acids. The junction had 12 bases not matched to a gene; V was cut back by 5 bases and J by 5 bases.

This clone was observed a handful of times. The V gene is TRBV30, the J gene TRBJ2-7; D remains ambiguous. In germline, CDR1 is GTSNPN, CDR2 SVGIG (reference sequence). The CDR3 consists of 11 residues. V lost 6 bases, J lost 3 bases, and 9 bases lay in between. The chain's CDR3 is CACKKVYEQYF. CDR3 DNA: TGTGCCTGTAAGAAGGTCTACGAGCAGTACTTC.

The J gene is TRBJ2-1, the V gene TRBV7-9, with 10 bases identical to TRBD2. Trimming took 1 base from V and 6 from J; bases not matched to a gene: 3. This CDR3 comprises 15 residues. Germline-derived CDR1 and CDR2 are SEHNR and FQNEAQ (reference sequence). Written as DNA, the CDR3 is TGTGCCAGCAGCTTAGAACTAGCGGGGTCCAATGAGCAGTTCTTC. Amino acids: CASSLELAGSNEQFF.

This clone was counted between two and nine times. The rearrangement uses TRBV7-9 and TRBJ1-2; D might be TRBD1 (5 bases). The V end lost 4 bases, the J end lost 4 bases, and 13 bases lay between the germline ends. The CDR3 totals 14 residues. Per germline, CDR1 SEHNR and CDR2 FQNEAQ (reference sequence). For the CDR3, the DNA is TGTGCCAGCAGCTCAGGCGACAGCCTCTATGGCTACACCTTC. Residues: CASSSGDSLYGYTF. The full variable domain, completed using reference TRBV7-9 and TRBJ1-2, is DTGVSQNPRHKITKRGQNVTFRCDPISEHNRLYWYRQTLGQGPEFLTYFQNEAQLEKSRLLSDRFSAERPKGSFSTLEIQRTEQGDSAMYLCASSSGDSLYGYTFGSGTRLTVV.

This CDR3 is CSVWQGVYEQYF. The CDR3 nucleotides are TGCAGCGTTTGGCAGGGCGTCTACGAGCAGTACTTC. V is TRBV29-1 and J is TRBJ2-7, with D tentatively TRBD1 (5 bases). Germline assignment: CDR1 SQVTM and CDR2 ANQGSEA. V was pared by 5 bases and J by 3 bases, with 11 bases between. The CDR3 is 12 residues long.

This clone was counted at least ten times. This chain uses TRBV7-2 with TRBJ2-5; TRBD2 matches 11 bases. The V gene's germline CDR1 is SGHTA and CDR2 FQGNSA. V gave up 6 bases and J gave up 5 bases; unmatched junction bases: 8. The CDR3 totals 15 residues. This CDR3 reads CASSSTSGGSETQYF. For the CDR3, the DNA is TGTGCCAGCAGTTCAACTAGCGGGGGAAGCGAGACCCAGTACTTC.

This clone was detected a few times. V is TRBV10-1 and J is TRBJ2-1, with TRBD2 matching 9 bases. Losses at the gene ends were 6 bases for V and 5 bases for J; bases not matched to a gene: 5. Germline V gives CDR1 WNHNN, CDR2 SYGVQD (reference sequence). This CDR3 comprises 14 residues. The CDR3 spells CASRRLADDNEQFF. Written as DNA, the CDR3 is TGCGCCAGCAGAAGACTAGCGGACGACAATGAGCAGTTCTTC.

The rearrangement joins TRBV5-1 to TRBJ2-7, with D perhaps TRBD1 or TRBD2 (5 bases each). V lost 4 bases to trimming and J lost 2 bases, with 13 bases between them. Germline values: CDR1 SGHRS, CDR2 YFSETQ. This CDR3 is built from 14 residues. For the CDR3, the DNA is TGCGCCAGCAGCACTTGGGACGGAGCCTACGAGCAGTACTTC. It encodes CASSTWDGAYEQYF.

The V and J genes are TRBV5-1 and TRBJ2-4; 7 bases map to TRBD1. CDR3 length: 14 amino acids. Germline CDR1 and CDR2: SGHRS and YFSETQ. The V and J ends lost 2 bases and 10 bases, in that order; junction bases with no gene match: 9. The CDR3: CASSFRGGTFIQYF. The CDR3 region has the DNA TGCGCCAGCAGCTTTCGAGGGGGCACCTTTATTCAGTACTTC.

This clone has only a few counts. The chain has TRBV14 and TRBJ2-7, with D hard to call. The CDR3 loop spans 13 amino acids. The V end lost 4 bases, the J end lost 8 bases, and 15 bases lay between the germline ends. In germline, CDR1 is SGHDN, CDR2 FVKESK. The CDR3 nucleotides read TGTGCCAGCAGCCGAGCGCCAGGTATACAGCAGTACTTC. Its protein product is CASSRAPGIQQYF.

The table lists this clone with a few counts. J is TRBJ1-1 and V is TRBV2; 8 bases are a match to TRBD1. The CDR3 has 15 residues. J gave up 4 bases and V 5 bases, and 9 bases lay outside the gene matches. Germline values: CDR1 SNHLY, CDR2 FYNNEI. CDR3 region: CASSIYGQGSTEAFF. The CDR3, as DNA: TGTGCCAGCAGTATCTATGGACAGGGATCCACTGAAGCTTTCTTT.

This clone was observed a few times. The chain joins TRBV5-6 to TRBJ2-3; TRBD2 matches at 9 bases. The V and J ends lost 0 bases and 0 bases, in that order; junction bases with no gene match: 8. The CDR3 spans 18 residues. The germline CDR1 and CDR2 sequences are SGHDT and YYEEEE. CDR3 amino acids: CASSLVGTSLSSTDTQYF. CDR3 nucleotide sequence: TGTGCCAGCAGCTTGGTTGGGACTAGCTTATCCAGCACAGATACGCAGTATTTT.

The V gene is TRBV7-8, the J gene TRBJ2-1; 9 bases line up with TRBD2. CDR3 length: 13 amino acids. V lost 4 bases to trimming and J lost 14 bases; unmatched junction nucleotides: 9. The germline V gene encodes CDR1 SGHVS and CDR2 FQNEAQ. The CDR3 here is CASSSISGRTKFF. DNA for the CDR3: TGTGCCAGCAGCTCCATAAGCGGGAGGACCAAGTTCTTC.